The 16 T cell receptor beta chains below come from one sample, sequenced in a study of cytomegalovirus exposure and HLA in healthy donors. 13 Jbeta primers and 60 Vbeta primers were used for the PCR. Clones were sequenced by immunoSEQ multiplex PCR, and TCRdb holds only the in-frame ones, with some missing. The repertoire holds some 140,000 clones, with 70% to 80% as singletons. The sample consisted of PBMCs. Receptors originate from a woman between 45 and 65 years old in good health and CMV-seropositive.

The chain recombines TRBV11-3 with TRBJ2-5; tentatively, D is TRBD1 (6 bases). In germline, CDR1 is SGHNT, CDR2 YENEEA. The CDR3 is 15 residues long. Trimming removed 1 base at V and 2 bases at J, with 11 bases between. The CDR3: CASSLGNREQETQYF. The CDR3 DNA follows: TGTGCCAGCAGCTTAGGGAACAGGGAACAAGAGACCCAGTACTTC.

The chain has TRBV6-5 and TRBJ1-2; no clear D. The CDR3 is 15 amino acids. From germline, CDR1 is MNHEY and CDR2 SVGAGI. Trimming removed 0 bases from V and 4 bases from J, with 12 bases in between. The CDR3 DNA sequence: TGTGCCAGCAGTTACTCAAAAGGGCGGGCCTATGGCTACACCTTC. It translates to CASSYSKGRAYGYTF.

The rearrangement links TRBV7-9 to TRBJ1-6; no reliable D call. V shed 1 base and J shed 8 bases, with 6 bases lying between them. Germline V CDR1 and CDR2: SEHNR, FQNEAQ (reference sequence). The CDR3 totals 13 residues. The CDR3 here is CASSLEEDSPLHF. CDR3 coding DNA: TGTGCCAGCAGCTTAGAGGAGGATTCACCCCTCCACTTT. The complete variable domain, with remaining parts taken from reference TRBV7-9 and TRBJ1-6, reads DTGVSQNPRHKITKRGQNVTFRCDPISEHNRLYWYRQTLGQGPEFLTYFQNEAQLEKSRLLSDRFSAERPKGSFSTLEIQRTEQGDSAMYLCASSLEEDSPLHFGNGTRLTVT.

This clone was observed a few times. The rearrangement uses TRBV19 and TRBJ1-2; D ambiguous. CDR1 is LNHDA, CDR2 SQIVND, per germline (reference sequence). Trimming pared 10 bases from V and 3 bases from J, leaving 12 bases between. This CDR3 spans 12 amino acids. CDR3 sequence reads: CATRGLDYGYTF. CDR3 DNA sequence: TGTGCCACAAGAGGCCTCGACTATGGCTACACCTTC.

The V and J genes are TRBV6-1 and TRBJ1-1; perhaps TRBD1 as D (5 bases). V was clipped by 5 bases and J by 5 bases, with 18 bases between them. The CDR3 runs 15 residues. Germline CDR1 and CDR2: MNHNS and SASEGT. In nucleotides, the CDR3 is TGTGCCAGCAGTTTAAGGGGTCAACCGATTACTGAAGCTTTCTTT. Its protein is CASSLRGQPITEAFF.

The chain carries TRBV29-1 and TRBJ2-1; D remains unclear. V lost 1 base and J 8 bases, leaving 9 bases between the germline ends. Germline V gene data show CDR1 as SQVTM and CDR2 as ANQGSEA. CDR3 length: 12 residues. The CDR3 spells CSVEVIRDEQFF. In DNA, the CDR3 is TGCAGCGTTGAAGTGATCCGGGATGAGCAGTTCTTC.

J is TRBJ1-1 and V is TRBV6-5; D might be TRBD1 (6 bases). The CDR3 is 15 amino acids. The V end lost 0 bases, the J end lost 3 bases, and 11 bases lay between the germline ends. Germline V gene data show CDR1 as MNHEY and CDR2 as SVGAGI. CDR3 sequence (DNA): TGTGCCAGCAGTTACTCGTTCAGGGGCGACACTGAAGCTTTCTTT. Translated, it gives CASSYSFRGDTEAFF.

The chain employs TRBV30 and TRBJ1-6; the D is unclear. The CDR3 is made up of 15 amino acids. Germline loops: CDR1 GTSNPN, CDR2 SVGIG (reference sequence). Trimming took off 4 bases at V and 0 bases at J, with 10 bases between the two ends. The CDR3 region has the DNA TGTGCCTGGAAGCCCCGAAGCTCCTATAATTCACCCCTCCACTTT. Translation: CAWKPRSSYNSPLHF.

Here the CDR3 reads CASSHPLSGGPDTQYF. CDR3 coding DNA: TGCGCCAGCAGCCACCCCCTGAGCGGGGGGCCTGATACGCAGTATTTT. The chain combines TRBV4-1 with TRBJ2-3; 9 positions agree with TRBD2. The length of the CDR3 is 16 residues. J was trimmed by 6 bases and V by 3 bases; bases with no gene match: 10. CDR1 is MGHRA and CDR2 is YSYEKL in the germline V gene.

This chain joins TRBV6-5 and TRBJ1-2, with D possibly TRBD1 on 5 matching bases. This CDR3 spans 14 amino acids. Per the germline V gene, CDR1 is MNHEY and CDR2 is SVGAGI. With 5 bases removed from V and 7 bases from J, the gap between germline ends came to 17 bases. The CDR3 DNA sequence: TGTGCCAGCAGTGGGTATGGGGCTTGGGGTGGCTACACCTTC. Protein product: CASSGYGAWGGYTF.

The V gene is TRBV5-6, the J gene TRBJ2-3, with D tentatively TRBD1 (5 bases). CDR3 length equals 14 residues. V shed 4 bases and J shed 9 bases, with 18 bases lying between them. CDR1 SGHDT and CDR2 YYEEEE come from the germline V gene. CDR3 region: CASSLGPQGRTQYF. Here the CDR3 DNA reads TGTGCCAGCAGCCTGGGCCCCCAGGGTCGAACGCAGTATTTT.

The chain links TRBV5-6 to TRBJ2-3; 10 nucleotides line up with TRBD1. V was clipped by 3 bases and J by 8 bases; unmatched bases: 3. The CDR3 extends over 13 amino acids. Germline loops: CDR1 SGHDT, CDR2 YYEEEE. CDR3 nucleotides: TGTGCCAGCAGCTATGGGACAGGGGTTACGCAGTATTTT. Its protein product is CASSYGTGVTQYF.

The chain combines TRBV21-1 with TRBJ2-7; the DNA was not used to check the table's D call, TRBD1. TRBV21-1 is described as a pseudogene. This CDR3 is 16 amino acids long. The CDR3 DNA follows: TGTGCCAGCAGCAGCGACCAAGACAGGGGGATCTACGAGCAGTACTTC. Amino acid sequence: CASSSDQDRGIYEQYF.

The chain carries TRBV6-1 and TRBJ2-3; TRBD2 matches 9 bases. J lost 5 bases, V lost 1 base, and 10 bases had no gene match. The CDR3 runs to 17 residues. Per germline, CDR1 MNHNS and CDR2 SASEGT. The CDR3, as DNA: TGTGCCAGCAGTGAAGGCCTGGCGGGGGGGCCAGGAGATACGCAGTATTTT. It encodes CASSEGLAGGPGDTQYF.

The CDR3: CASSPQRPDTQYF. The CDR3 DNA reads as TGTGCCAGCTCACCACAGAGGCCAGATACGCAGTATTTT. The chain combines TRBV18 with TRBJ2-3; D unclear. With 1 base removed from V and 4 bases from J, the gap between germline ends came to 6 bases. The V gene's germline CDR1 is KGHSH and CDR2 LQKENI. CDR3 length: 13 amino acids.

V usage is TRBV11-2 and J usage is TRBJ2-1; 7 bases match TRBD1. After removal of 5 bases from V and 1 base from J, the junction contained 5 bases not matched to a gene. This CDR3 is built from 15 residues. CDR1 is SGHAT, CDR2 FQNNGV, per germline. CDR3 loop: CASSLLRGSYNEQFF. Written as DNA, the CDR3 is TGTGCCAGCAGCCTTCTCAGGGGGTCCTACAATGAGCAGTTCTTC.